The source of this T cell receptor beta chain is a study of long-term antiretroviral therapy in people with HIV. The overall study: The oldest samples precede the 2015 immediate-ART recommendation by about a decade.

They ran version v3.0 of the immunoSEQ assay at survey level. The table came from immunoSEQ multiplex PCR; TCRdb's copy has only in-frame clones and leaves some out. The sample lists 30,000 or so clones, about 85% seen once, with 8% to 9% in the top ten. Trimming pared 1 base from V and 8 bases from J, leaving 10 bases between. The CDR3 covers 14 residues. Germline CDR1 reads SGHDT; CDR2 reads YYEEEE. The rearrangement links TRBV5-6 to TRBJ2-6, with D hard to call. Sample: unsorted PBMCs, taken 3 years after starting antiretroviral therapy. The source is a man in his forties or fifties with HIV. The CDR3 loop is CASSLFLGTNVLTF. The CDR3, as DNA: TGTGCCAGCAGCTTGTTCCTGGGAACCAACGTCCTGACTTTC. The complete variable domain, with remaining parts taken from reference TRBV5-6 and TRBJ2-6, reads DAGVTQSPTHLIKTRGQQVTLRCSPKSGHDTVSWYQQALGQGPQFIFQYYEEEERQRGNFPDRFSGHQFPNYSSELNVNALLLGDSALYLCASSLFLGTNVLTFGAGSRLTVL.